The 18 T cell receptor beta chains below come from one sample, sequenced in a study of tumor-infiltrating lymphocytes in primary liver carcinoma. DNA and RNA were both co-extracted from 20-30 mg of bulk tissue that had not been sorted. cDNA specific to TCR beta was made from approximately 0.55 ug of total RNA, with a constant-region primer employed for priming. Three nested multiplex PCR rounds, a slightly modified ARM-PCR, produced the libraries for TCR beta. A C-beta reverse primer and TRBV1-TRBV30 forward primers served in each of the first two PCR rounds, at ten to eleven cycles apiece. TCRdb independently ran MiXCR on the multiplex PCR reads; one entry per CDR3 protein. The sample includes more than 70,000 distinct CDR3 sequences, 69% of them seen just once. The sequenced sample consisted of tumor-adjacent normal liver tissue. The receptors derive from a man between 40 and 49 years old with primary liver carcinoma and hepatitis B virus infection.

To note about this clonotype: A much bigger clone sits one base away, suggesting this may be a read error. The V and J genes are TRBV28 and TRBJ2-7, with D hard to call. There are 14 residues in the CDR3. CDR1 MDHEN and CDR2 SYDVKM come from the germline V gene. V was clipped by 0 bases and J by 4 bases, with 10 bases between them. The CDR3 spells CASSLWEELYEQYF. CDR3 coding DNA: TGTGCCAGCAGTTTATGGGAAGAACTATACGAGCAGTACTTC.

Notes on this clonotype: At one end the junction does not follow the germline gene, possibly because of a read error. This chain connects TRBV14 to TRBJ2-1, with 8 bases aligning to TRBD2. Looked up from germline, CDR1 is SGHDN and CDR2 is FVKESK. This CDR3 is 14 amino acids long. The CDR3 is CANSQRLARNEQFF. In DNA, the CDR3 is TGTGCCAACAGCCAGAGACTAGCGCGAAATGAGCAGTTCTTC. The variable domain in full, completed from reference TRBV14 and TRBJ2-1, reads EAGVTQFPSHSVIEKGQTVTLRCDPISGHDNLYWYRRVMGKEIKFLLHFVKESKQDESGMPNNRFLAERTGGTYSTLKVQPAELEDSGVYFCANSQRLARNEQFFGPGTRLTVL.

This clonotype was seen more than once but under ten times. A read error may explain this, as a much larger clone is one base away. The chain links TRBV11-1 to TRBJ2-1, with D unresolved. From germline, CDR1 is SGHAT and CDR2 FQDESV (reference sequence). This CDR3 is 12 amino acids long. The CDR3 here is CANSEVVGKQFF. For the CDR3, the DNA is TGTGCCAACAGCGAGGTAGTGGGTAAGCAGTTCTTC.

This clonotype was counted a few times. Just one base apart from a much larger clone, this may be a read error. V is TRBV28 and J is TRBJ1-2; D call uncertain. V lost 6 bases to trimming and J lost 4 bases, with 12 bases between them. CDR1 and CDR2 (germline): MDHEN, SYDVKM. The CDR3 extends over 13 amino acids. The CDR3 region is CASRLGIPYGYTF. As DNA, the CDR3 is TGTGCCAGCAGATTAGGGATTCCCTATGGCTACACCTTC.

This clonotype appeared a single time. No conserved phenylalanine or tryptophan is present at the end of the CDR3, so a read error is the likely explanation. V usage is TRBV29-1 and J usage is TRBJ1-1, with 7 positions matching TRBD1. Germline CDR1 and CDR2: SQVTM and ANQGSEA. V lost 1 base and J lost 7; bases outside the gene matches: 9. This CDR3 contains 14 residues. The CDR3 region is CSVEAHQGQSEAFY. CDR3 DNA sequence: TGCAGCGTTGAAGCTCACCAGGGACAGAGTGAAGCTTTCTAT.

Remarks on this clonotype: A read error may account for a junction end that differs from germline. The V and J genes are TRBV4-2 and TRBJ1-4; 7 bases map to TRBD1. Germline CDR1 LGHNA, CDR2 YNFKEQ. The CDR3 extends over 16 amino acids. The CDR3 coding sequence is TGTACCAGCAGCCAATCAACAGGGGCGACTAATGAAAAACTGTTTTTT. Amino acids: CTSSQSTGATNEKLFF.

This clonotype came up many times. The chain has TRBV6-2 or TRBV6-3 and TRBJ2-2, with D hard to call. This CDR3 is 13 amino acids long. V lost 0 bases and J lost 7, with 6 bases in between. From germline, CDR1 is MNHEY and CDR2 SVGEGT. The CDR3 bases are TGTGCCAGCAGTTACTCCTCAGGCGGGGAGCTGTTTTTT. Its protein product is CASSYSSGGELFF.

This clonotype was counted at least ten times. This rearrangement joins TRBV6-5 to TRBJ1-1; D remains ambiguous. Deletions cut 7 bases from V and 7 bases from J, with 16 bases between. This CDR3 has 13 amino acids. Germline V gives CDR1 MNHEY, CDR2 SVGAGI. CDR3 coding DNA: TGTGCCAGCACCCCCGGCGGGGTTGGTGAAGCTTTCTTT. Its translation: CASTPGGVGEAFF.

Notes on this clonotype: A junction end diverges from the germline sequence, so it may reflect a read error. V gene TRBV10-1 combines with J gene TRBJ1-2, with D perhaps matching TRBD1 (6 bases). Germline CDR1 is WNHNN and CDR2 is SYGVQD (reference sequence). This CDR3 region has 13 residues. The CDR3 is CAGSPQGSCGYTF. In DNA, the CDR3 is TGCGCCGGCAGCCCACAGGGTTCCTGTGGCTACACCTTC.

Concerning this clonotype itself: One junction end does not reproduce the germline sequence, and a read error may be involved. V and J are TRBV4-2 and TRBJ2-3; D call uncertain. Germline values: CDR1 LGHNA, CDR2 YNFKEQ. The CDR3 is made up of 16 amino acids. The CDR3 sequence: CAGSHDSPDSTDTQYF. Here the CDR3 DNA reads TGTGCCGGCAGCCATGACTCACCTGACAGCACAGATACGCAGTATTTT.

Details on this clonotype: The junction does not match germline at one end; this may be a read error. The chain employs TRBV12-3 or TRBV12-4 and TRBJ1-2; tentative D call: TRBD1 (6 bases). CDR3 length equals 14 residues. In DNA form, the CDR3 reads TGTGCCAGCCTACAGGGCGGCGAAAACTATGGCTACACCTTT. Protein: CASLQGGENYGYTF.

Concerning this clonotype itself: Germline and junction disagree at one end, which may indicate a read error. This chain connects TRBV11-2 to TRBJ2-7, with 8 bases that match TRBD1. This CDR3 has 14 amino acids. The germline gives CDR1 SGHAT, CDR2 FQNNGV. CDR3: CASSIGDRGYEQYF. CDR3 DNA: TGTGCCAGCAGCATTGGTGACAGGGGCTACGAGCAGTACTTT. Drawing the rest from reference TRBV11-2 and TRBJ2-7, the complete variable domain is EAGVAQSPRYKIIEKRQSVAFWCNPISGHATLYWYQQILGQGPKLLIQFQNNGVVDDSQLPKDRFSAERLKGVDSTLKIQPAKLEDSAVYLCASSIGDRGYEQYFGPGTRLTVT.

The rearrangement links TRBV29-1 to TRBJ2-5; D not resolved. V lost 6 bases to trimming and J lost 5 bases, with 13 bases between them. This CDR3 has 12 residues. Germline CDR1 reads SQVTM; CDR2 reads ANQGSEA. The CDR3 reads CSVDIQLETQYF. The CDR3 DNA reads as TGCAGCGTCGATATACAGTTGGAGACCCAGTACTTC.

To note about this clonotype: The junction does not match germline at one end; this may be a read error. V usage is TRBV29-1 and J usage is TRBJ2-3, with 7 bases that match TRBD2. Looked up from germline, CDR1 is SQVTM and CDR2 is ANQGSEA. The CDR3 length is 12 residues. DNA of the CDR3: TGCAGTGTTGGGCAGGGAGGGAATACGCAGTATTTT. This sequence encodes CSVGQGGNTQYF.

On this clonotype itself: Germline is not matched at one junction end, which may reflect a read error. The rearrangement uses TRBV4-2 and TRBJ1-4; D is unclear. Germline V gene lookup returns CDR1 LGHNA and CDR2 YNFKEQ. The CDR3 consists of 16 residues. CDR3 in amino acids: CASSQATWATNEKLFF. The DNA of the CDR3 is TGTGCCAGCAGTCAAGCAACATGGGCGACTAATGAAAAACTGTTTTTT.

This clonotype came up once. An end of the junction differs from the germline gene, which may be a read error. The chain joins TRBV6-2 or TRBV6-3 to TRBJ2-1; D not certain. Germline-derived CDR1 and CDR2 are MNHEY and SVGEGT. The CDR3 is 15 residues long. Here the CDR3 DNA reads TGTGCCAGCAGTTCAATCCCAAGCTCCTACAATGAACAGTTCTTC. It yields the protein CASSSIPSSYNEQFF.

A word on this clonotype: A much larger clone differs from this one at a single base, so this may be a read error. This sequence joins TRBV28 and TRBJ1-1; maybe TRBD1 (6 bases). Germline V CDR1 and CDR2: MDHEN, SYDVKM. Trimming stripped 6 bases from V and 10 bases from J, with 21 bases between. The CDR3 totals 14 residues. CDR3 residues: CASSPGVAPAGAFF. DNA of the CDR3: TGTGCCAGCAGCCCAGGGGTTGCCCCAGCCGGAGCTTTCTTT.

This clonotype was found once. The germline gene is not matched at one end of the junction; a read error may be the cause. The V call is TRBV29-1, the J call TRBJ2-2; 7 positions match TRBD2. The length of the CDR3 is 13 residues. CDR1 is SQVTM and CDR2 is ANQGSEA in the germline V gene. The CDR3 loop is CSVRTRGTVELFF. The CDR3 DNA is TGCAGCGTCCGGACTAGGGGCACCGTGGAGCTGTTTTTT.